Listed below are T cell receptor beta chains from one sample, sequenced in a study of T cell responses to AZD1222 COVID-19 vaccine. Here immunoSEQ multiplex PCR was the method, and the copy in TCRdb shows in-frame clones only, minus some. This table holds some 120,000 clones, roughly 84% found once. Sequenced here: peripheral blood, sampled on day 0 of AZD1222 vaccination. All receptors derive from an adult in good health. The CDR3 runs from the conserved cysteine through the conserved F or W.

j_call: TRBJ1-2
v_call: TRBV7-2
cdr3_aa: CASSPDRDYGYTF

j_call: TRBJ1-2
v_call: TRBV27
cdr3_aa: CASSSSDTYYGYTF

j_call: TRBJ2-7
v_call: TRBV6-5
cdr3_aa: CASSYSTPRGSYEQYF

j_call: TRBJ1-5
v_call: TRBV4-1
cdr3_aa: CASSLGRLQSNQPQHF

j_call: TRBJ1-1
v_call: TRBV6-2/TRBV6-3
cdr3_aa: CASSLGGWARNTEAFF

j_call: TRBJ2-7
v_call: TRBV18
cdr3_aa: CASSPRSSGEQYF

j_call: TRBJ1-1
v_call: TRBV5-4
cdr3_aa: CASSLVGQGAEWRTEAFF

j_call: TRBJ1-2
v_call: TRBV4-1
cdr3_aa: CASSQDLTQGAGYGYTF

j_call: TRBJ2-1
v_call: TRBV5-4
cdr3_aa: CASSLFIHEQFF

j_call: TRBJ1-2
v_call: TRBV25-1
cdr3_aa: CASTLPRGDYGYTF